The 12 T cell receptor beta chains given below trace back to one sample, sequenced in a study of immune cell composition in non-small cell lung cancer. Libraries were prepared by immunoSEQ multiplex PCR; TCRdb keeps only in-frame clonotypes and omits some of them. This sample yields 2,500 to 3,500 clones, of which around 70% are seen a single time; about a sixth belongs to the top ten. Sequenced: lung tumor tissue. Source of these receptors: a human donor with non-small cell lung cancer.

The CDR3 region is CASSLGEQRYQETQYF. CDR3 bases: TGCGCCAGCAGCTTGGGGGAACAGCGGTACCAAGAGACCCAGTACTTC. The chain recombines TRBV5-1 with TRBJ2-5, with a tentative D call TRBD2 (5 bases). The CDR3 contains 16 residues. Germline V gene data show CDR1 as SGHRS and CDR2 as YFSETQ. Trimming removed 0 bases at V and 0 bases at J, with 12 bases between. Looking up the rest from reference TRBV5-1 and TRBJ2-5 gives the full variable domain: KAGVTQTPRYLIKTRGQQVTLSCSPISGHRSVSWYQQTPGQGLQFLFEYFSETQRNKGNFPGRFSGRQFSNSRSEMNVSTLELGDSALYLCASSLGEQRYQETQYFGPGTRLLVL.

The chain recombines TRBV27 with TRBJ1-5, with D tentatively TRBD1 (5 bases). The CDR3 is made up of 15 amino acids. V was clipped by 2 bases and J by 2 bases, with 10 bases between them. Germline assignment: CDR1 MNHEY and CDR2 SMNVEV (reference sequence). CDR3 amino acids: CASSLERGGNQPQHF. Written as DNA, the CDR3 is TGTGCCAGCAGTTTAGAAAGGGGCGGCAATCAGCCCCAGCATTTT.

J is TRBJ1-1 and V is TRBV14; D is possibly TRBD1 (5 bases). CDR1 and CDR2 (germline): SGHDN, FVKESK. CDR3 size: 14 residues. Trimming left V 1 base short and J 0 bases short, with 6 bases between. CDR3 nucleotides: TGTGCCAGCAGCCAAGCAGGGTTGAACACTGAAGCTTTCTTT. It codes for CASSQAGLNTEAFF.

This clone qualifies as large (0.1 to 1%). V is TRBV18 and J is TRBJ1-6; tentative D call: TRBD1 (6 bases). Per the germline V gene, CDR1 is KGHSH and CDR2 is LQKENI. This CDR3 has 16 residues. The germline V and J ends were trimmed by 3 bases and 4 bases, with 13 bases remaining between them. The CDR3 sequence is CASSPEAGVYNSPLHF. CDR3 nucleotides: TGTGCCAGCTCACCCGAGGCAGGGGTGTATAATTCACCCCTCCACTTT.

The V gene is TRBV5-1, the J gene TRBJ2-7, with 8 bases that match TRBD2. Looked up from germline, CDR1 is SGHRS and CDR2 is YFSETQ. This CDR3 comprises 15 residues. Unmatched junction bases numbered 4, after V lost 0 bases and J lost 2 bases. This chain's CDR3 is CASSLELAATYEQYF. CDR3 DNA sequence: TGCGCCAGCAGCTTGGAACTAGCGGCGACCTACGAGCAGTACTTC. Based on the CDR3 plus reference TRBV5-1 and TRBJ2-7, the full variable domain is KAGVTQTPRYLIKTRGQQVTLSCSPISGHRSVSWYQQTPGQGLQFLFEYFSETQRNKGNFPGRFSGRQFSNSRSEMNVSTLELGDSALYLCASSLELAATYEQYFGPGTRLTVT.

This rearrangement joins TRBV7-8 to TRBJ2-1; TRBD1 aligns across 7 bases. The CDR3 is made up of 12 amino acids. CDR1 SGHVS and CDR2 FQNEAQ come from the germline V gene. V lost 1 base, J lost 12 bases, and 3 bases stayed unmatched. The CDR3 nucleotides are TGTGCCAGCAGCTTAGAGGGGGCAGGGCAGTTCTTC. Translation: CASSLEGAGQFF.

This clone was observed once. The chain links TRBV5-5 to TRBJ2-7; D is undetermined. This CDR3 comprises 13 residues. V was shortened by 1 base and J by 2 bases, with 7 bases between the two germline ends. Germline V gives CDR1 SGHKS, CDR2 YYEKEE (reference sequence). CDR3 in amino acids: CASSLTATYEQYF. As DNA, the CDR3 is TGTGCCAGCAGCTTGACAGCCACCTACGAGCAGTACTTC.

The J gene is TRBJ1-1, the V gene TRBV5-1; 9 nucleotides agree with TRBD1. Germline CDR1 SGHRS, CDR2 YFSETQ. V lost 3 bases, J lost 1 base, and 4 bases stayed unmatched. The CDR3 is made up of 15 amino acids. The DNA of the CDR3 is TGCGCCAGCAGCTGGGGACAGGGTTGGAACACTGAAGCTTTCTTT. This gives the protein CASSWGQGWNTEAFF.

This clone was detected a few times. The chain recombines TRBV7-9 with TRBJ1-3, with 7 bases lining up with TRBD1. V lost 2 bases to trimming and J lost 2 bases; unmatched junction nucleotides: 0. CDR1 is SEHNR and CDR2 is FQNEAQ in the germline V gene (reference sequence). The CDR3 runs 14 residues. CDR3 sequence: CASSLQGAGNTIYF. The DNA of the CDR3 is TGTGCCAGCAGCTTACAGGGGGCTGGAAACACCATATATTTT.

The chain uses TRBV7-9 and TRBJ2-5; D possibly corresponds to TRBD2 (5 bases). CDR3 length: 14 amino acids. Trimming pared 0 bases from V and 7 bases from J, leaving 12 bases between. Germline V gene sequence: CDR1 SEHNR, CDR2 FQNEAQ (reference sequence). This CDR3 reads CASSLAGSGGTQYF. CDR3 DNA: TGTGCCAGCAGCTTAGCGGGGAGTGGAGGGACCCAGTACTTC.

In DNA, the CDR3 is TGTGCCTGGAGCGGGGGGGGCACAGATACGCAGTATTTT. It encodes CAWSGGGTDTQYF. The gene calls are TRBV30 and TRBJ2-3; 8 nucleotides align to TRBD2. The CDR3 is made up of 13 amino acids. Unmatched junction bases numbered 0, after V lost 3 bases and J lost 1 base. The germline CDR1 and CDR2 sequences are GTSNPN and SVGIG (reference sequence).

The rearrangement links TRBV5-4 to TRBJ2-1; TRBD2 matches 9 bases. Germline trimming cut 0 bases from V and 1 base from J; bases unmatched to any gene: 5. The CDR3 consists of 17 residues. Germline CDR1 reads SGHNT; CDR2 reads YYREEE (reference sequence). CDR3: CASSLGWRGGSYNEQFF. CDR3 DNA sequence: TGTGCCAGCAGCTTGGGATGGCGGGGGGGTTCCTACAATGAGCAGTTCTTC.